This entry lists 28 T cell receptor beta chains sequenced from one sample in a study of T cells in localized non-small cell lung cancer. Profiling relied on immunoSEQ multiplex PCR, and the TCRdb table lists in-frame clones only, not all of them. Of about 40,000 clones listed, about 90% are singletons. The sample consisted of peripheral blood, taken before any cancer treatment. All receptors derive from a man aged 35 to 69 with stage I lung adenocarcinoma.

The genes are TRBV19 and TRBJ1-1; 9 bases line up with TRBD1. CDR3 size: 15 residues. Germline trimming cut 3 bases from V and 6 bases from J; bases unmatched to any gene: 8. Germline V lookup: CDR1 LNHDA, CDR2 SQIVND (reference sequence). In DNA form, the CDR3 reads TGTGCCAGTAGTATGGGACAGGGACGGTTGGCTGAAGCTTTCTTT. This encodes CASSMGQGRLAEAFF.

This chain connects TRBV9 to TRBJ2-7, with 12 bases aligning to TRBD2. In germline, CDR1 is SGDLS, CDR2 YYNGEE. There are 18 residues in the CDR3. J was trimmed by 2 bases and V by 4 bases; bases with no gene match: 13. Here the CDR3 reads CASSRRPSGRAVAYEQYF. The CDR3 DNA sequence: TGTGCCAGCAGCCGCAGGCCTAGCGGGAGGGCCGTAGCCTACGAGCAGTACTTC. The whole variable domain, remainder taken from reference TRBV9 and TRBJ2-7, is DSGVTQTPKHLITATGQRVTLRCSPRSGDLSVYWYQQSLDQGLQFLIQYYNGEERAKGNILERFSAQQFPDLHSELNLSSLELGDSALYFCASSRRPSGRAVAYEQYFGPGTRLTVT.

This clone came up once. The chain recombines TRBV27 with TRBJ2-1; D is unclear. Germline CDR1 and CDR2: MNHEY and SMNVEV (reference sequence). The CDR3 is 15 amino acids. V was shortened by 2 bases and J by 8 bases, with 16 bases between the two germline ends. Here the CDR3 DNA reads TGTGCCAGCAGTTTAGGTGCCCGCCGAGGTGATGAGCAGTTCTTC. It encodes CASSLGARRGDEQFF.

The V and J genes are TRBV9 and TRBJ1-2; no reliable D call. This CDR3 comprises 13 residues. The V end was cut by 0 bases, the J end by 4 bases, with 7 bases between. CDR1 is SGDLS, CDR2 YYNGEE, per germline. This CDR3 is CASSVGRGYGYTF. The CDR3 DNA sequence: TGTGCCAGCAGCGTAGGTCGTGGCTATGGCTACACCTTC.

The V and J genes are TRBV9 and TRBJ2-3, with TRBD2 matching 8 bases. Germline V gives CDR1 SGDLS, CDR2 YYNGEE. CDR3 length: 17 residues. The V segment lost 0 bases and the J segment 0 bases; nucleotides outside the gene matches: 6. For the CDR3, the DNA is TGTGCCAGCAGCGTAGGAGACGGGAGGGTTAGCACAGATACGCAGTATTTT. Protein: CASSVGDGRVSTDTQYF.

V gene TRBV28 combines with J gene TRBJ2-2, with D tentatively TRBD1 or TRBD2 (6 bases each). The germline gives CDR1 MDHEN, CDR2 SYDVKM. The CDR3 runs 15 residues. V was trimmed by 8 bases and J by 2 bases, leaving 15 bases between them. The CDR3 protein is CASGMGGLNTGELFF. CDR3 nucleotides: TGTGCCAGCGGCATGGGGGGCCTTAACACCGGGGAGCTGTTTTTT.

This clone was observed a few times. V is TRBV5-1 and J is TRBJ1-1; weak D call: TRBD1 (5 bases). V shed 2 bases and J shed 1 base, with 6 bases lying between them. This CDR3 has 13 residues. Germline V lookup: CDR1 SGHRS, CDR2 YFSETQ. Here the CDR3 DNA reads TGCGCCAGCAGCTTTGGGGCGAACACTGAAGCTTTCTTT. This translates into CASSFGANTEAFF.

The gene calls are TRBV28 and TRBJ1-1; D perhaps matches TRBD1 (5 bases). The germline V gene encodes CDR1 MDHEN and CDR2 SYDVKM. V lost 6 bases and J lost 11, with 16 bases in between. This CDR3 has 12 residues. CDR3 amino acids: CASRDMGGRAFF. In nucleotides, the CDR3 is TGTGCCAGCAGAGATATGGGGGGTCGGGCTTTCTTT. Full variable domain (rest looked up from reference TRBV28 and TRBJ1-1): DVKVTQSSRYLVKRTGEKVFLECVQDMDHENMFWYRQDPGLGLRLIYFSYDVKMKEKGDIPEGYSVSREKKERFSLILESASTNQTSMYLCASRDMGGRAFFGQGTRLTVV.

This clone was seen a handful of times. The chain combines TRBV10-3 with TRBJ2-7, with 8 bases identical to TRBD1. The CDR3 runs to 13 residues. Germline values: CDR1 ENHRY, CDR2 SYGVKD. V gave up 4 bases and J gave up 3 bases; unmatched junction bases: 2. CDR3 sequence reads: CAISGQGFYEQYF. In nucleotides, the CDR3 is TGTGCCATCAGTGGACAGGGGTTCTACGAGCAGTACTTC.

This chain joins TRBV13 and TRBJ2-1; TRBD2 aligns across 9 bases. The CDR3 is 15 residues long. Germline loops: CDR1 PRHDT, CDR2 FYEKMQ (reference sequence). With 3 bases clipped from V and 7 bases from J, the junction kept 7 bases outside the gene matches. As DNA, the CDR3 is TGTGCCAGCAGCTTGGGGCTAGCGGGATCAAATGAGCAGTTCTTC. As protein: CASSLGLAGSNEQFF.

Of note for this clone: Other nucleotide sequences from this sample produce the same CDR3. This sequence joins TRBV5-4 and TRBJ2-5; 10 bases match TRBD1. V was pared by 3 bases and J by 5 bases, with 7 bases of the junction left unmatched. Germline V gene lookup returns CDR1 SGHNT and CDR2 YYREEE (reference sequence). The CDR3 contains 15 residues. CDR3 loop: CASSWDRGQEETQYF. CDR3 DNA sequence: TGTGCCAGCAGCTGGGACAGGGGTCAGGAGGAGACCCAGTACTTC.

The genes are TRBV19 and TRBJ1-1; D is uncertain. V shed 2 bases and J shed 1 base, with 14 bases lying between them. The length of the CDR3 is 16 residues. Germline values: CDR1 LNHDA, CDR2 SQIVND (reference sequence). CDR3 loop: CASSISVVTPNTEAFF. The CDR3 DNA is TGTGCCAGTAGTATATCAGTAGTCACCCCGAACACTGAAGCTTTCTTT.

This rearrangement joins TRBV4-3 to TRBJ1-3; no firm D call. The germline gives CDR1 LGHNA, CDR2 YSLEER. The CDR3 totals 14 residues. V was trimmed by 1 base and J by 4 bases, leaving 8 bases between them. The CDR3 DNA reads TGCGCCAGCAGCCAAGCGGGTGTCGGAAACACCATATATTTT. Amino acids: CASSQAGVGNTIYF.

The chain couples TRBV10-3 to TRBJ2-3, with TRBD2 matching over 11 bases. The CDR3 is made up of 14 amino acids. V dropped 11 bases and J dropped 5; count of bases not matched to a gene: 9. The germline CDR1 and CDR2 sequences are ENHRY and SYGVKD. The CDR3 is CASSSGRPLDTQYF. CDR3 in DNA: TGTGCCTCTTCTAGCGGGAGGCCCCTAGATACGCAGTATTTT.

Only a few counts were recorded for this clone. The J gene is TRBJ2-5, the V gene TRBV29-1; 7 bases are a match to TRBD1. Germline V gene sequence: CDR1 SQVTM, CDR2 ANQGSEA. CDR3 size: 13 residues. V lost 2 bases to trimming and J lost 5 bases; unmatched junction nucleotides: 5. CDR3 region: CSVENRGRETQYF. Here the CDR3 DNA reads TGCAGCGTTGAAAATAGGGGGCGGGAGACCCAGTACTTC.

The chain has TRBV29-1 and TRBJ2-1; possibly TRBD2 for D (6 bases). This CDR3 comprises 16 residues. Trimming removed 4 bases from V and 9 bases from J, with 25 bases in between. CDR1 is SQVTM and CDR2 is ANQGSEA in the germline V gene. CDR3 nucleotide sequence: TGCAGCGTTGGACCCCACGACACCCGGGGCGGGATTGAGCAGTTCTTC. Amino acid sequence: CSVGPHDTRGGIEQFF.

The chain joins TRBV19 to TRBJ1-4, with 7 bases lining up with TRBD1. Germline lookup yields CDR1 LNHDA and CDR2 SQIVND (reference sequence). V dropped 3 bases and J dropped 0; count of bases not matched to a gene: 4. This CDR3 spans 16 amino acids. CDR3 nucleotides: TGTGCCAGTAGTATCAGACAGGGCTCAACTAATGAAAAACTGTTTTTT. Protein sequence: CASSIRQGSTNEKLFF.

The chain joins TRBV19 to TRBJ2-1; a possible D gene is TRBD1 (5 bases). V lost 2 bases to trimming and J lost 5 bases, with 10 bases between them. This CDR3 is built from 14 residues. Germline values: CDR1 LNHDA, CDR2 SQIVND (reference sequence). The CDR3 sequence is CASSIHGAHNEQFF. DNA for the CDR3: TGTGCCAGTAGTATACATGGGGCCCACAATGAGCAGTTCTTC.

CDR3 DNA: TGTGCCAGCAGGATGGACAGGGGGGAGCTGTTTTTT. Residues: CASRMDRGELFF. J is TRBJ2-2 and V is TRBV2, with 7 bases matching TRBD1. CDR1 and CDR2 (germline): SNHLY, FYNNEI. Trimming took 6 bases from V and 8 from J; bases not matched to a gene: 3. The CDR3 is made up of 12 amino acids.

V gene TRBV30 combines with J gene TRBJ2-5; a possible D gene is TRBD2 (7 bases). Germline V gene sequence: CDR1 GTSNPN, CDR2 SVGIG (reference sequence). The CDR3 totals 15 residues. The V and J ends lost 2 bases and 5 bases respectively, with 18 bases between them. The DNA for the CDR3 is TGTGCCTGGAGTCTGGGCAGTGGGAGGGGGGAGACCCAGTACTTC. This encodes CAWSLGSGRGETQYF. Complete variable domain (other parts from reference TRBV30 and TRBJ2-5): SQTIHQWPATLVQPVGSPLSLECTVEGTSNPNLYWYRQAAGRGLQLLFYSVGIGQISSEVPQNLSASRPQDRQFILSSKKLLLSDSGFYLCAWSLGSGRGETQYFGPGTRLLVL.

The chain carries TRBV6-6 and TRBJ1-2; perhaps TRBD1 as D (6 bases). Trimming cost V 4 bases and J 9 bases, with 15 bases left between them. The germline CDR1 and CDR2 sequences are MNHNY and SVGAGI (reference sequence). The CDR3 sequence is 13 residues long. CDR3: CASSSGQNRRYTF. The CDR3 nucleotides read TGTGCCAGCAGTTCCGGACAGAATCGTCGCTACACCTTC.

CDR3 protein: CASSLGDTATYEQYF. The CDR3 coding sequence is TGTGCCAGCAGCTTGGGGGACACGGCAACCTACGAGCAGTACTTC. The chain uses TRBV5-5 and TRBJ2-7; perhaps TRBD1 as D (6 bases). Germline CDR1 reads SGHKS; CDR2 reads YYEKEE (reference sequence). The CDR3 runs to 15 residues. V lost 0 bases, J lost 2 bases, and 12 bases lay in between.

V and J are TRBV5-4 and TRBJ2-5; perhaps TRBD2 as D (7 bases). This CDR3 has 14 amino acids. Trimming left V 4 bases short and J 4 bases short, with 14 bases between. CDR1 and CDR2 (germline): SGHNT, YYREEE (reference sequence). For the CDR3, the DNA is TGTGCCAGCAGCCAAGGGGGGGAGGGAGAGACCCAGTACTTC. Amino acids: CASSQGGEGETQYF.

The genes are TRBV27 and TRBJ2-1; 7 bases are shared with TRBD1. The junction had 7 bases not matched to a gene; V was cut back by 5 bases and J by 3 bases. The CDR3 is 15 amino acids. Germline lookup yields CDR1 MNHEY and CDR2 SMNVEV (reference sequence). CDR3 DNA: TGTGCCAGCAGTCCCAGGACAGGATTCTACAATGAGCAGTTCTTC. Translating it yields CASSPRTGFYNEQFF.

This clone was seen a handful of times. V usage is TRBV19 and J usage is TRBJ2-1; 8 bases map to TRBD2. The CDR3 has 14 residues. The V segment lost 6 bases and the J segment 9 bases; nucleotides outside the gene matches: 10. Germline V lookup: CDR1 LNHDA, CDR2 SQIVND (reference sequence). CDR3 sequence: CASRIGAGVSEQFF. The CDR3 DNA reads as TGTGCCAGTAGGATCGGAGCGGGAGTCTCTGAGCAGTTCTTC.

CDR3 DNA: TGTGCCAGCAGCTTGGGGCAGTGGTACAATGAGCAGTTCTTC. It is translated as CASSLGQWYNEQFF. The chain recombines TRBV5-6 with TRBJ2-1, with D uncertain. Per germline, CDR1 SGHDT and CDR2 YYEEEE. CDR3 length: 14 amino acids. Trimming cost V 0 bases and J 4 bases, with 8 bases left between them.

The rearrangement links TRBV27 to TRBJ1-5; D unclear. Trimming cost V 5 bases and J 0 bases, with 5 bases left between them. The CDR3 is 13 residues long. The germline gives CDR1 MNHEY, CDR2 SMNVEV (reference sequence). The CDR3 nucleotides are TGTGCCAGCAGTCCATTTAGCAATCAGCCCCAGCATTTT. It specifies CASSPFSNQPQHF.

The J gene is TRBJ1-3, the V gene TRBV5-4; 9 bases are a match to TRBD1. The germline CDR1 and CDR2 sequences are SGHNT and YYREEE (reference sequence). V lost 3 bases, J lost 3 bases, and 1 base stayed unmatched. The CDR3 extends over 14 amino acids. CDR3 sequence (DNA): TGTGCCAGCAGCTGGGGACAGGGTGGAAACACCATATATTTT. Amino acid sequence: CASSWGQGGNTIYF.